These T cell receptor beta chains were read from a single sample in a study of beta chain features in type 1 diabetes. Assay used: immunoSEQ multiplex PCR; TCRdb lists only in-frame clones, some missing. The profile shows about 640,000 clones, around 12% of them singletons. Material for sequencing was naive CD4+ T cells from blood. All receptors come from a man in his thirties or forties with type 1 diabetes. CDR3s include the opening cysteine and the closing phenylalanine or tryptophan. D genes are given only for firm matches. Clone size is given for some rows only: seen once, a few or many times, or a class if the clone is expanded.

j_call	clone_size	v_call	d_call	cdr3_aa	cdr3_nt
TRBJ1-3	.	TRBV28	TRBD1	CASRGQVSGNTIYF	TGTGCCAGCAGGGGACAGGTCTCTGGAAACACCATATATTTT
TRBJ2-1	few	TRBV5-4	TRBD2	CASSPGTSGFPGSYNEQFF	TGTGCCAGCAGCCCGGGGACTAGCGGGTTCCCCGGCTCCTACAATGAGCAGTTCTTC
TRBJ1-6	few	TRBV9	.	CASSGVGEYNSPLHF	TGTGCCAGCAGCGGTGTGGGCGAGTATAATTCACCCCTCCACTTT
TRBJ2-6	few	TRBV27	.	CASSLERGAGANVLTF	TGTGCCAGCAGTTTAGAAAGGGGGGCCGGGGCCAACGTCCTGACTTTC
TRBJ1-5	few	TRBV30	.	CAWAGHEGQPQHF	TGTGCCTGGGCTGGGCACGAAGGTCAGCCCCAGCATTTT
TRBJ2-7	.	TRBV5-4	TRBD2	CASSLAGGALSYEQYF	TGTGCCAGCAGTCTAGCGGGGGGCGCGCTCTCCTACGAGCAGTACTTC
TRBJ2-7	few	TRBV10-3	.	CAISPGQFYEQYF	TGTGCCATCAGTCCGGGACAATTTTACGAGCAGTACTTC
TRBJ2-3	.	TRBV7-9	.	CASSLGTDTQYF	TGTGCCAGCAGCTTGGGGACTGATACGCAGTATTTT
TRBJ2-5	.	TRBV6-6	.	CASGRGGETQYF	TGTGCCAGCGGCAGGGGAGGAGAGACCCAGTACTTC
TRBJ2-1	few	TRBV28	.	CASTLGGTLGNEQFF	TGTGCCAGCACCCTAGGCGGCACTTTAGGAAATGAGCAGTTCTTC
TRBJ2-2	.	TRBV7-9	.	CASSRPTQNTGELFF	TGTGCCAGCAGCCGCCCGACTCAGAACACCGGGGAGCTGTTTTTT
TRBJ1-1	few	TRBV4-2	TRBD1	CASSQEVLGGPSRTAFF	TGTGCCAGCAGCCAAGAAGTACTAGGGGGCCCCTCCCGTACAGCTTTCTTT
TRBJ1-5	.	TRBV9	.	CASSVGHEDQPQHF	TGTGCCAGCAGCGTAGGGCACGAAGATCAGCCCCAGCATTTT
TRBJ2-5	.	TRBV30	.	CAWRQGGETQYF	TGTGCCTGGAGACAGGGCGGGGAGACCCAGTACTTC
TRBJ2-7	.	TRBV5-1	.	CASSTTGETYEQYF	TGCGCCAGCAGCACGACAGGTGAAACCTACGAGCAGTACTTC
TRBJ2-7	few	TRBV9	TRBD1	CASSVGQGRAYEQYF	TGTGCCAGCAGCGTAGGACAGGGACGGGCCTACGAGCAGTACTTC